These 20 T cell receptor beta chains share one sample of origin, sequenced in a study of T cell responses to AZD1222 COVID-19 vaccine. The table came from immunoSEQ multiplex PCR; TCRdb's copy has only in-frame clones and leaves some out. Of 180,000 or so clones listed, 88% were seen once; the top ten hold more than 25%. The sequencing used peripheral blood, collected 28 days after the second AZD1222 dose. These receptors were obtained from an adult who received the AZD1222 COVID-19 vaccine.

The genes are TRBV5-1 and TRBJ2-2, with TRBD1 as a possible D gene (6 bases). Trimming removed 4 bases at V and 5 bases at J, with 15 bases between. Germline CDR1 is SGHRS and CDR2 is YFSETQ. This CDR3 comprises 15 residues. This CDR3 reads CASSLDRSDTGELFF. DNA of the CDR3: TGCGCCAGCAGCCTGGACAGATCTGATACCGGGGAGCTGTTTTTT.

The chain is built from TRBV19 and TRBJ2-1; 10 bases agree with TRBD2. The CDR3 runs to 19 residues. Per germline, CDR1 LNHDA and CDR2 SQIVND (reference sequence). V was clipped by 3 bases and J by 4 bases; unmatched bases: 15. CDR3 sequence reads: CASSIQRLAGGGGYNEQFF. CDR3 coding DNA: TGTGCCAGTAGTATTCAGCGACTAGCGGGCGGCGGTGGGTACAATGAGCAGTTCTTC.

The chain couples TRBV27 to TRBJ2-2, with 8 bases fitting TRBD2. The CDR3 is 15 residues long. CDR1 MNHEY and CDR2 SMNVEV come from the germline V gene (reference sequence). Trimming removed 1 base from V and 4 bases from J; junction bases left unmatched: 2. CDR3 region: CASSLWGLVTGELFF. The CDR3, as DNA: TGTGCCAGCAGTTTATGGGGACTAGTCACCGGGGAGCTGTTTTTT.

V gene TRBV11-2 combines with J gene TRBJ2-7; 8 positions agree with TRBD1. The germline V gene encodes CDR1 SGHAT and CDR2 FQNNGV. The CDR3 extends over 14 amino acids. J gave up 5 bases and V 5 bases, and 8 bases lay outside the gene matches. The CDR3 DNA reads as TGTGCCAGCAGCATTCACAGGGGGACCGACGAGCAGTACTTC. Amino acid sequence: CASSIHRGTDEQYF.

The chain joins TRBV7-2 to TRBJ1-1, with TRBD1 matching over 7 bases. The CDR3 loop spans 15 amino acids. Unmatched junction bases numbered 9, after V lost 5 bases and J lost 3 bases. Per germline, CDR1 SGHTA and CDR2 FQGNSA. The CDR3 protein is CASSAQGGRYTEAFF. The CDR3 nucleotides are TGTGCCAGCAGCGCCCAGGGGGGGCGGTACACTGAAGCTTTCTTT.

The genes are TRBV12-3 or TRBV12-4 and TRBJ2-2; TRBD1 might be the D (6 bases). The CDR3 loop spans 13 amino acids. The V gene lost 9 bases and the J gene lost 4 bases, with 12 bases spanning the gap. Here the CDR3 DNA reads TGTGCCAGTTTGACAGGACCCACCGGGGAGCTGTTTTTT. As protein: CASLTGPTGELFF.

The rearrangement uses TRBV7-2 and TRBJ1-6, with TRBD1 as a possible D gene (5 bases). Deletions cut 5 bases from V and 10 bases from J, with 15 bases between. Germline loops: CDR1 SGHTA, CDR2 FQGNSA. The CDR3 has 14 amino acids. The CDR3 protein is CASSLYGTESPLHF. CDR3 coding DNA: TGTGCCAGCAGCCTTTACGGGACGGAGTCACCCCTCCACTTT.

The chain joins TRBV10-3 to TRBJ1-3; D unclear. The V end lost 8 bases, the J end lost 2 bases, and 10 bases lay between the germline ends. The germline V gene encodes CDR1 ENHRY and CDR2 SYGVKD. The CDR3 has 13 residues. CDR3 sequence reads: CAIFNPPGNTIYF. The CDR3 DNA sequence: TGTGCCATCTTCAATCCTCCTGGAAACACCATATATTTT.

The rearrangement links TRBV19 to TRBJ2-1; TRBD2 matches 7 bases. V shed 7 bases and J 7 bases; nucleotides not matched to a gene: 10. Germline CDR1 LNHDA, CDR2 SQIVND (reference sequence). The length of the CDR3 is 14 residues. The CDR3 sequence is CASTWEGSENEQFF. The CDR3 DNA reads TGTGCCAGTACATGGGAGGGCTCCGAAAATGAGCAGTTCTTC.

The chain links TRBV2 to TRBJ2-1; a possible D gene is TRBD1 (6 bases). V dropped 6 bases and J dropped 9 bases, with 15 bases sitting between them. The CDR3 covers 13 residues. Germline V gene lookup returns CDR1 SNHLY and CDR2 FYNNEI. In DNA form, the CDR3 reads TGTGCCAGCAGGATCCAGGGGTTCGGTGAGCAGTTCTTC. It yields the protein CASRIQGFGEQFF.

The chain combines TRBV19 with TRBJ2-5, with D perhaps matching TRBD1 (5 bases). Germline V gene data show CDR1 as LNHDA and CDR2 as SQIVND (reference sequence). The CDR3 totals 12 residues. Trimming cost V 7 bases and J 2 bases, with 8 bases left between them. This CDR3 is CASIDRQETQYF. The CDR3 bases are TGTGCCAGTATCGACAGACAAGAGACCCAGTACTTC.

The rearrangement links TRBV6-1 to TRBJ2-3; the match to TRBD2 covers 10 bases. Trimming took 2 bases from V and 2 from J; bases not matched to a gene: 1. This CDR3 has 15 amino acids. Germline lookup yields CDR1 MNHNS and CDR2 SASEGT. CDR3 loop: CASSELAGDTDTQYF. CDR3 DNA sequence: TGTGCCAGCAGTGAACTAGCGGGAGACACAGATACGCAGTATTTT.

The CDR3 DNA reads TGCGCCAGCAGCCAAGTAAAGGGGACGAACACCGGGGAGCTGTTTTTT. This encodes CASSQVKGTNTGELFF. The chain recombines TRBV4-3 with TRBJ2-2; D perhaps matches TRBD1 (5 bases). There are 16 residues in the CDR3. Deletions cut 1 base from V and 0 bases from J, with 9 bases between. The germline V gene encodes CDR1 LGHNA and CDR2 YSLEER.

The chain is built from TRBV7-2 and TRBJ2-1, with D possibly TRBD2 on 6 matching bases. CDR3 size: 15 residues. The ends were cut back, 1 base at V and 11 bases at J, with 18 bases in the middle. Germline lookup yields CDR1 SGHTA and CDR2 FQGNSA. The DNA for the CDR3 is TGTGCCAGCAGCTTAGATCAGGGTTCGGGGGTTAAGCAGTTCTTC. This translates into CASSLDQGSGVKQFF.

V and J are TRBV19 and TRBJ2-5; weak D call: TRBD1 (6 bases). This CDR3 has 13 residues. The ends were cut back, 6 bases at V and 1 base at J, with 9 bases in the middle. Germline values: CDR1 LNHDA, CDR2 SQIVND (reference sequence). The CDR3 is CASRLTGQETQYF. CDR3 nucleotide sequence: TGTGCCAGTAGACTGACAGGCCAAGAGACCCAGTACTTC.

V usage is TRBV7-2 and J usage is TRBJ2-2; 7 bases line up with TRBD1. Germline CDR1 is SGHTA and CDR2 is FQGNSA. J lost 0 bases, V lost 5 bases, and 0 bases had no gene match. This CDR3 is 14 amino acids long. CDR3 sequence reads: CASSRGPNTGELFF. For the CDR3, the DNA is TGTGCCAGCAGCAGGGGGCCGAACACCGGGGAGCTGTTTTTT. Together with reference TRBV7-2 and TRBJ2-2, the CDR3 gives the full variable domain: GAGVSQSPSNKVTEKGKDVELRCDPISGHTALYWYRQSLGQGLEFLIYFQGNSAPDKSGLPSDRFSAERTGGSVSTLTIQRTQQEDSAVYLCASSRGPNTGELFFGEGSRLTVL.

The rearrangement joins TRBV7-2 to TRBJ2-1; 9 positions agree with TRBD2. V lost 5 bases to trimming and J lost 9 bases; unmatched junction nucleotides: 5. The CDR3 has 13 amino acids. Germline lookup yields CDR1 SGHTA and CDR2 FQGNSA. CDR3 loop: CASSAEGLAEQFF. DNA of the CDR3: TGTGCCAGCAGCGCCGAGGGACTAGCTGAGCAGTTCTTC.

As for this clone: The sample has other DNA sequences that encode this CDR3 too. The chain is built from TRBV18 and TRBJ2-7; no clear D. The V gene lost 0 bases and the J gene lost 5 bases, with 8 bases spanning the gap. Germline values: CDR1 KGHSH, CDR2 LQKENI. This CDR3 has 13 residues. CDR3 DNA: TGTGCCAGCTCACCACCTTCTCGGGACGAGCAGTACTTC. It translates to CASSPPSRDEQYF.

This chain uses TRBV5-1 with TRBJ2-2, with a possible D match to TRBD1 (5 bases). This CDR3 spans 13 amino acids. Germline CDR1 SGHRS, CDR2 YFSETQ. V lost 5 bases, J lost 6 bases, and 11 bases lay in between. The CDR3 sequence is CASSGQVAGELFF. The CDR3 DNA follows: TGCGCCAGCAGTGGACAAGTTGCCGGGGAGCTGTTTTTT.

V and J are TRBV5-1 and TRBJ2-7; 8 bases fit TRBD1. This CDR3 contains 15 residues. Germline CDR1 and CDR2: SGHRS and YFSETQ. The V gene end was trimmed by 0 bases and the J gene end by 2 bases; junction bases not matched to a gene: 4. In DNA, the CDR3 is TGCGCCAGCAGCTTGGGGGGACAGGACACCTACGAGCAGTACTTC. Translated, it gives CASSLGGQDTYEQYF.